A single sample is the source of the 30 T cell receptor beta chains below, sequenced in a study of blood T cell repertoires in COVID-19. Using immunoSEQ multiplex PCR, the repertoire was profiled, and TCRdb retains in-frame clones only, with some absent. This sample carries over 90,000 clones, roughly nine tenths of them seen once, and the ten largest clones take 3.5%. Sample: peripheral blood. The receptors were sampled from a woman aged 60-75 years with acute or convalescent COVID-19.

J is TRBJ2-7 and V is TRBV5-6, with a tentative D call TRBD2 (6 bases). V shed 1 base and J shed 2 bases, with 13 bases lying between them. CDR1 and CDR2 from the germline V gene are SGHDT and YYEEEE. CDR3 length: 15 amino acids. CDR3 in amino acids: CASSLSWRDAYEQYV. CDR3 bases: TGTGCCAGCAGCTTGTCGTGGCGGGATGCCTACGAGCAGTACGTC.

J is TRBJ2-7 and V is TRBV19; 8 bases fit TRBD1. This CDR3 is 15 amino acids long. Germline lookup yields CDR1 LNHDA and CDR2 SQIVND (reference sequence). Unmatched junction bases numbered 10, after V lost 5 bases and J lost 4 bases. In DNA, the CDR3 is TGTGCCAGTAGTCCTGGGACAGGTAGAATTTACGAGCAGTACTTC. This translates into CASSPGTGRIYEQYF.

The chain employs TRBV11-2 and TRBJ1-1; D unclear. The CDR3 has 15 amino acids. Looked up from germline, CDR1 is SGHAT and CDR2 is FQNNGV. With 3 bases removed from V and 5 bases from J, the gap between germline ends came to 16 bases. The CDR3 DNA reads TGTGCCAGCAGCTTCACCGTCGAGTCGAGGACTGAAGCTTTCTTT. It yields the protein CASSFTVESRTEAFF.

This clone was found a few times. V usage is TRBV27 and J usage is TRBJ1-5; maybe TRBD1 (6 bases). The germline V gene encodes CDR1 MNHEY and CDR2 SMNVEV (reference sequence). Trimming removed 6 bases at V and 0 bases at J, with 18 bases between. This CDR3 is built from 17 residues. CDR3 protein: CASSPQGGWGSNQPQHF. The CDR3 nucleotides are TGTGCCAGCAGCCCACAGGGTGGCTGGGGTAGCAATCAGCCCCAGCATTTT.

The chain couples TRBV5-1 to TRBJ2-3, with D maybe TRBD2 (6 bases). The CDR3 sequence is 14 residues long. Trimming left V 2 bases short and J 6 bases short, with 13 bases between. From germline, CDR1 is SGHRS and CDR2 YFSETQ. CDR3 in DNA: TGCGCCAGCAGCTTTGAGTCGCTAGCGGATACGCAGTATTTT. Translating gives CASSFESLADTQYF.

The rearrangement uses TRBV5-1 and TRBJ2-1; 11 bases are shared with TRBD2. Germline assignment: CDR1 SGHRS and CDR2 YFSETQ. The length of the CDR3 is 17 residues. Trimming took 4 bases from V and 0 from J; bases not matched to a gene: 6. CDR3 DNA: TGCGCCAGCAGCACTGGGACTAGCGGAAGCTCCTACAATGAGCAGTTCTTC. It specifies CASSTGTSGSSYNEQFF.

This clone showed up just once. V gene TRBV11-2 combines with J gene TRBJ2-1; 11 positions agree with TRBD2. CDR1 is SGHAT, CDR2 FQNNGV, per germline. J lost 9 bases, V lost 3 bases, and 10 bases had no gene match. CDR3 length: 16 residues. The chain's CDR3 is CASSFQGGLAGGEQFF. CDR3 DNA: TGTGCCAGCAGCTTTCAGGGGGGTCTAGCGGGAGGTGAGCAGTTCTTC.

The chain combines TRBV27 with TRBJ2-3; D is uncertain. CDR1 and CDR2 from the germline V gene are MNHEY and SMNVEV (reference sequence). The CDR3 is made up of 14 amino acids. Deletions cut 6 bases from V and 2 bases from J, with 12 bases between. DNA for the CDR3: TGTGCCAGCAGACGACTCACTTACACAGATACGCAGTATTTT. Its translation: CASRRLTYTDTQYF.

The chain combines TRBV5-1 with TRBJ2-3; TRBD2 matches at 12 bases. The V gene end was trimmed by 1 base and the J gene end by 3 bases; junction bases not matched to a gene: 6. Germline V CDR1 and CDR2: SGHRS, YFSETQ. The CDR3 runs 17 residues. The CDR3 here is CASSLRLAGGTTDTQYF. The CDR3 bases are TGCGCCAGCAGCTTGCGGCTAGCGGGAGGGACTACAGATACGCAGTATTTT. Full variable domain (rest looked up from reference TRBV5-1 and TRBJ2-3): KAGVTQTPRYLIKTRGQQVTLSCSPISGHRSVSWYQQTPGQGLQFLFEYFSETQRNKGNFPGRFSGRQFSNSRSEMNVSTLELGDSALYLCASSLRLAGGTTDTQYFGPGTRLTVL.

J is TRBJ1-1 and V is TRBV28, with no clear D. The ends were cut back, 8 bases at V and 0 bases at J, with 4 bases in the middle. This CDR3 is 11 amino acids long. Germline lookup yields CDR1 MDHEN and CDR2 SYDVKM. CDR3 sequence: CASVLNTEAFF. The CDR3 nucleotides are TGTGCCAGCGTCTTGAACACTGAAGCTTTCTTT.

This rearrangement joins TRBV7-9 to TRBJ1-5, with TRBD1 as a possible D gene (5 bases). Germline values: CDR1 SEHNR, CDR2 FQNEAQ (reference sequence). V was clipped by 5 bases and J by 6 bases, with 11 bases between them. This CDR3 region has 13 residues. CDR3 in DNA: TGTGCCAGCAGCGTTGACAGTTTTCAGCCCCAGCATTTT. Residues: CASSVDSFQPQHF.

The chain carries TRBV27 and TRBJ1-1; 9 positions match TRBD1. The germline V gene encodes CDR1 MNHEY and CDR2 SMNVEV (reference sequence). The CDR3 loop spans 15 amino acids. The V gene end was trimmed by 6 bases and the J gene end by 0 bases; junction bases not matched to a gene: 5. The CDR3 sequence: CASSLGQGMNTEAFF. The CDR3 DNA reads as TGTGCCAGCAGCCTCGGACAGGGGATGAACACTGAAGCTTTCTTT.

The V call is TRBV19, the J call TRBJ2-5; TRBD2 is a possible D gene (5 bases). V shed 4 bases and J shed 5 bases, with 11 bases lying between them. The germline CDR1 and CDR2 sequences are LNHDA and SQIVND (reference sequence). The CDR3 has 13 amino acids. The CDR3 loop reads CASSTASGETQYF. DNA of the CDR3: TGTGCCAGTAGTACTGCGTCGGGGGAGACCCAGTACTTC.

V usage is TRBV6-1 and J usage is TRBJ1-2; no reliable D call. CDR1 is MNHNS, CDR2 SASEGT, per germline. Between the trimmed V and J ends, which lost 2 bases and 4 bases, there was a span of 8 bases. CDR3 length equals 13 residues. CDR3 region: CASSEPRGYGYTF. The CDR3 coding sequence is TGTGCCAGCAGTGAACCGCGAGGCTATGGCTACACCTTC.

The rearrangement joins TRBV3-1 (or the pseudogene TRBV3-2) to TRBJ1-2; D call uncertain. V lost 0 bases and J lost 7, with 9 bases in between. The germline CDR1 and CDR2 sequences are LGHDT and YNNKEL (reference sequence). The length of the CDR3 is 13 residues. The CDR3 DNA reads TGTGCCAGCAGCCAAGAGGCGGGGATTGGCTACACCTTC. Translation gives CASSQEAGIGYTF.

This rearrangement joins TRBV5-1 to TRBJ2-1, with 11 bases aligning to TRBD2. The CDR3 runs 16 residues. In germline, CDR1 is SGHRS, CDR2 YFSETQ. The trim removed 4 bases at V and 6 bases at J, leaving 9 bases unmatched. CDR3 sequence: CASSLATSGNGNEQFF. CDR3 coding DNA: TGCGCCAGCAGCCTTGCGACTAGCGGGAACGGCAATGAGCAGTTCTTC. The whole variable domain, filled in from reference TRBV5-1 and TRBJ2-1, reads KAGVTQTPRYLIKTRGQQVTLSCSPISGHRSVSWYQQTPGQGLQFLFEYFSETQRNKGNFPGRFSGRQFSNSRSEMNVSTLELGDSALYLCASSLATSGNGNEQFFGPGTRLTVL.

The chain is built from TRBV6-5 and TRBJ2-5, with D possibly being TRBD2 (6 bases). Trimming pared 6 bases from V and 0 bases from J, leaving 11 bases between. This CDR3 is 14 amino acids long. From germline, CDR1 is MNHEY and CDR2 SVGAGI. The CDR3 loop reads CASSYKRDQETQYF. CDR3 in DNA: TGTGCCAGCAGCTACAAGCGGGACCAAGAGACCCAGTACTTC.

The chain employs TRBV30 and TRBJ2-1; 12 nucleotides match TRBD2. The V gene end was trimmed by 2 bases and the J gene end by 5 bases; junction bases not matched to a gene: 4. The CDR3 has 15 residues. The V gene's germline CDR1 is GTSNPN and CDR2 SVGIG (reference sequence). This CDR3 is CAWSTGLAGNNEQFF. In DNA form, the CDR3 reads TGTGCCTGGAGTACAGGACTAGCGGGGAACAATGAGCAGTTCTTC.

The chain couples TRBV19 to TRBJ1-1, with a weak D call TRBD1 (5 bases). The CDR3 is 14 amino acids. Germline CDR1 is LNHDA and CDR2 is SQIVND (reference sequence). The V end lost 5 bases, the J end lost 0 bases, and 10 bases lay between the germline ends. This chain's CDR3 is CASSSDKLNTEAFF. In nucleotides, the CDR3 is TGTGCCAGTAGTTCGGACAAGCTGAACACTGAAGCTTTCTTT.

J is TRBJ2-6 and V is TRBV18; TRBD2 might be the D (6 bases). Trimming took off 0 bases at V and 3 bases at J, with 9 bases between the two ends. The CDR3 runs to 16 residues. Germline values: CDR1 KGHSH, CDR2 LQKENI. CDR3 nucleotides: TGTGCCAGCTCACCACCGCGGGGTGGTGGGGCCAACGTCCTGACTTTC. Protein sequence: CASSPPRGGGANVLTF. The variable domain in full, completed from reference TRBV18 and TRBJ2-6, reads NAGVMQNPRHLVRRRGQEARLRCSPMKGHSHVYWYRQLPEEGLKFMVYLQKENIIDESGMPKERFSAEFPKEGPSILRIQQVVRGDSAAYFCASSPPRGGGANVLTFGAGSRLTVL.

The chain carries TRBV3-1 (or the pseudogene TRBV3-2) and TRBJ2-3, with a possible D match to TRBD2 (6 bases). Germline CDR1 reads LGHDT; CDR2 reads YNNKEL (reference sequence). This CDR3 spans 17 amino acids. Between the trimmed V and J ends, which lost 0 bases and 2 bases, there was a span of 15 bases. The CDR3 loop reads CASSQESVAVLTDTQYF. CDR3 bases: TGTGCCAGCAGCCAAGAGTCGGTAGCGGTCCTCACAGATACGCAGTATTTT.

This chain uses TRBV5-4 with TRBJ2-5, with 10 bases identical to TRBD2. The V gene's germline CDR1 is SGHNT and CDR2 YYREEE (reference sequence). After removal of 6 bases from V and 5 bases from J, the junction contained 13 bases not matched to a gene. The CDR3 sequence is 16 residues long. In nucleotides, the CDR3 is TGTGCCAGCACCGGGGGGTCAGCGGGAGGGCGTGAGACCCAGTACTTC. Protein sequence: CASTGGSAGGRETQYF.

This clone was counted between two and nine times. The genes are TRBV18 and TRBJ1-2, with D perhaps TRBD1 (5 bases). Germline V gene data show CDR1 as KGHSH and CDR2 as LQKENI. Between the trimmed V and J ends, which lost 4 bases and 3 bases, there was a span of 12 bases. There are 14 residues in the CDR3. CDR3 sequence: CASSRKTGDYGYTF. The CDR3 DNA reads as TGTGCCAGCTCACGCAAAACAGGAGACTATGGCTACACCTTC.

This rearrangement joins TRBV6-1 to TRBJ2-7, with D maybe TRBD2 (6 bases). The CDR3 runs 18 residues. Germline V gives CDR1 MNHNS, CDR2 SASEGT. Trimming cost V 4 bases and J 3 bases, with 25 bases left between them. The CDR3 region is CASSGQVSGAGTYYEQYF. CDR3 bases: TGTGCCAGCAGTGGTCAAGTCTCCGGGGCGGGAACCTACTACGAGCAGTACTTC.

This clone has just one count. The V and J genes are TRBV4-2 and TRBJ1-2; perhaps TRBD1 as D (5 bases). This CDR3 is built from 15 residues. CDR1 is LGHNA and CDR2 is YNFKEQ in the germline V gene. The germline V and J ends were trimmed by 0 bases and 5 bases, with 13 bases remaining between them. The CDR3 DNA sequence: TGTGCCAGCAGCCAAGAAGCAGGGATGAGTTATGGCTACACCTTC. Translating it yields CASSQEAGMSYGYTF.

The CDR3 nucleotides read TGTGCCAGCAGCTTAGGACTAGCGGGAGGATACACCGGGGAGCTGTTTTTT. The encoded protein is CASSLGLAGGYTGELFF. The chain has TRBV7-6 and TRBJ2-2, with 13 bases aligning to TRBD2. There are 17 residues in the CDR3. Trimming removed 1 base from V and 3 bases from J; junction bases left unmatched: 2. Germline CDR1 reads SGHVS; CDR2 reads FNYEAQ.

The J gene is TRBJ1-1, the V gene TRBV10-1; 7 bases fit TRBD1. There are 12 residues in the CDR3. Germline values: CDR1 WNHNN, CDR2 SYGVQD (reference sequence). J was trimmed by 6 bases and V by 2 bases; bases with no gene match: 0. The CDR3 coding sequence is TGCGCCAGCAGTGAGGGGACAGCTGAAGCTTTCTTT. It codes for CASSEGTAEAFF.

This clone occurred a few times. The chain is built from TRBV4-1 and TRBJ2-2; unclear D gene. The germline V gene encodes CDR1 MGHRA and CDR2 YSYEKL. V lost 0 bases to trimming and J lost 4 bases, with 9 bases between them. The CDR3 contains 15 residues. The CDR3 spells CASSQEGSGTGELFF. CDR3 sequence (DNA): TGCGCCAGCAGCCAAGAGGGCTCTGGCACCGGGGAGCTGTTTTTT.

The rearrangement links TRBV28 to TRBJ2-1; TRBD2 matches 8 bases. Trimming took 2 bases from V and 0 from J; bases not matched to a gene: 0. CDR3 length: 15 amino acids. CDR1 is MDHEN, CDR2 SYDVKM, per germline. The DNA of the CDR3 is TGTGCCAGCAGTTTACTAGCGGGCTCCTACAATGAGCAGTTCTTC. Protein sequence: CASSLLAGSYNEQFF. Looking up the rest from reference TRBV28 and TRBJ2-1 gives the full variable domain: DVKVTQSSRYLVKRTGEKVFLECVQDMDHENMFWYRQDPGLGLRLIYFSYDVKMKEKGDIPEGYSVSREKKERFSLILESASTNQTSMYLCASSLLAGSYNEQFFGPGTRLTVL.

CDR3 coding DNA: TGTGCCAGCAGCACTCGGACTAGCGGGAGTCCCACCACCTACAATGAGCAGTTCTTC. Protein: CASSTRTSGSPTTYNEQFF. The chain recombines TRBV11-3 with TRBJ2-1; 13 positions agree with TRBD2. Germline V gene sequence: CDR1 SGHNT, CDR2 YENEEA. CDR3 length: 19 residues. Trimming took 5 bases from V and 2 from J; bases not matched to a gene: 12.